This TCR beta chain was recorded in a study of T-cell reconstitution after alpha-beta-depleted transplantation in children. A library of TCRbeta sequences, prepared with unique molecular identifiers, was generated. TCRdb processed the PCR reads anew with MiXCR; each CDR3 protein has one entry. Of around 500,000 distinct CDR3 sequences listed, around 12% are singletons. This clonotype was seen many times. This CDR3 has 15 amino acids. V shed 2 bases and J 3 bases; nucleotides not matched to a gene: 3. The sample consisted of PBMCs from the stem cell graft donor, taken from the stem cell graft. The chain combines TRBV12-3 or TRBV12-4 with TRBJ2-2, with 7 bases fitting TRBD1. The sequence came from a human donor who donated a stem cell graft to a child with combined immunodeficiency. CDR3 in DNA: TGTGCCAGCAGTTTAAGACAGGGTGACACCGGGGAGCTGTTTTTT. This translates into CASSLRQGDTGELFF.